This TCR beta chain was obtained from a study of T cell changes during pregnancy in multiple sclerosis (dated by TCRdb to about 2019). Concerning the study at large: Changes in the T cell repertoire over the course of pregnancy were examined in this study in women with multiple sclerosis.

Libraries came from the immunoSEQ multiplex PCR assay. TCRdb holds this immuneACCESS table with in-frame rearrangements only. Some clones are missing; in checked studies, unresolved V genes explain under half, and the rest has no known cause. The sample contains around 56,000 clones, about 88% of them found a single time. The top ten clonotypes cover approximately 2% of the sample. The CDR3 numbers 16 residues from cysteine through phenylalanine. This entry keeps only the CDR3 DNA: 48 bases, framed from base 1. As encoded in the germline V gene (reference sequence), CDR1 is MNHEY while CDR2 is SMNVEV. The V end gives up 2 bases and the J end 9 bases, leaving 13 bases in the junction not matched to a gene. A note on this clone: Its cognate antigen has yet to be identified. Per-nucleotide qualities are absent, and no much larger clonotype sits a single base away.

The sequenced sample was peripheral blood, obtained after pregnancy. The V and J segments used are TRBV27 and TRBJ2-1; the junction holds 7 bases that match TRBD1. The clonotype comes from a female donor with multiple sclerosis, enrolled in a pregnancy study. The CDR3 has the sequence CASSLIVDRVGGEQFF. The DNA sequence is as follows: TGTGCCAGCAGTTTAATAGTCGACAGGGTTGGGGGTGAGCAGTTCTTC.